Here is one T cell receptor beta chain with its context. This entry comes from a study of blood T cell repertoires in COVID-19. Here immunoSEQ multiplex PCR was the method, and the copy in TCRdb shows in-frame clones only, minus some. The sample records approximately 220,000 clones, approximately 88% being singletons. The source is a man aged 35 to 55 with acute or convalescent COVID-19. Material for sequencing was peripheral blood.

In nucleotides, the CDR3 is TGTGCCAGCAGCTCGGACAGCCACAACCTGTTTTTT. Translating gives CASSSDSHNLFF. V gene TRBV12-3 or TRBV12-4 combines with J gene TRBJ2-2, with D perhaps matching TRBD1 (6 bases). The CDR3 covers 12 residues. V was clipped by 6 bases and J by 14 bases, with 16 bases between them.